The 31 T cell receptor beta chains below were found in one sample sequenced in a study of vaccination and CD4 T cells after COVID-19. Stated treatment: approximately 10-day PBMC culture with coronavirus spike peptide pools or control peptides (ViraFEST assay). The Oncomine TCR Beta short-read assay sequenced DNA from cultured CD4+ T cells. TCRdb itself ran the PCR reads through MiXCR, one entry per CDR3 protein. The data hold 9,500 to 15,000 distinct CDR3 sequences, with around half observed a single time. The antigens for these receptors are not known. What was sequenced was CD4+ T cells from blood, cultured in vitro. Receptors originate from a human donor who had recovered from COVID-19.

This clonotype has more than one count but fewer than ten. CDR3 sequence: CASSPLSGRGPEAFF. Written as DNA, the CDR3 is TGTGCCAGCAGCCCCCTGTCCGGAAGAGGTCCTGAAGCTTTCTTT. The chain joins TRBV7-8 to TRBJ1-1; no reliable D call. Germline assignment: CDR1 SGHVS and CDR2 FQNEAQ. The length of the CDR3 is 15 residues. Trimming took 5 bases from V and 6 from J, leaving 19 bases between them.

V and J are TRBV5-6 and TRBJ1-2, with a possible D match to TRBD1 (5 bases). Trimming stripped 3 bases from V and 6 bases from J, with 9 bases between. The CDR3 runs to 12 residues. Looked up from germline, CDR1 is SGHDT and CDR2 is YYEEEE. CDR3 bases: TGTGCCAGCAGCTGGGGGACGCATGGCTACACCTTC. Amino acid sequence: CASSWGTHGYTF.

The chain couples TRBV6-1 to TRBJ1-1; D call uncertain. V lost 5 bases and J 8 bases, leaving 18 bases between the germline ends. This CDR3 comprises 14 residues. CDR1 MNHNS and CDR2 SASEGT come from the germline V gene. CDR3 residues: CASSRSSPRSEAFF. Here the CDR3 DNA reads TGTGCCAGCAGTCGATCCTCGCCCCGCTCCGAAGCTTTCTTT.

The chain employs TRBV19 and TRBJ2-1; D call uncertain. CDR1 is LNHDA, CDR2 SQIVND, per germline (reference sequence). Trimming pared 4 bases from V and 4 bases from J, leaving 8 bases between. CDR3 length: 13 residues. CDR3 amino acids: CASSRAIYNEQFF. DNA for the CDR3: TGTGCCAGTAGTAGGGCAATATACAATGAGCAGTTCTTC.

In nucleotides, the CDR3 is TGTGCCAGTAGTGATCGGAGCGGGAGTGCGTATGAGCAGTTCTTC. This gives the protein CASSDRSGSAYEQFF. The chain couples TRBV19 to TRBJ2-1; 8 bases map to TRBD2. This CDR3 comprises 15 residues. The V segment lost 5 bases and the J segment 8 bases; nucleotides outside the gene matches: 11. Germline assignment: CDR1 LNHDA and CDR2 SQIVND (reference sequence). Full variable domain (remainder filled in from reference TRBV19 and TRBJ2-1): DGGITQSPKYLFRKEGQNVTLSCEQNLNHDAMYWYRQDPGQGLRLIYYSQIVNDFQKGDIAEGYSVSREKKESFPLTVTSAQKNPTAFYLCASSDRSGSAYEQFFGPGTRLTVL.

The chain couples TRBV12-3 or TRBV12-4 to TRBJ2-7; D gene unclear. Trimming shortened V by 2 bases and J by 4 bases, and 6 bases separated the two germline ends. This CDR3 has 12 residues. The DNA for the CDR3 is TGTGCCAGCAGTTTAACCCGATACGAGCAGTACTTC. This encodes CASSLTRYEQYF.

This rearrangement joins TRBV20-1 to TRBJ1-1; D not resolved. V was clipped by 6 bases and J by 2 bases, with 7 bases between them. Per germline, CDR1 DFQATT and CDR2 SNEGSKA (reference sequence). The CDR3 has 11 residues. In DNA form, the CDR3 reads TGCAGTGCCCCTCGCAACACTGAAGCTTTCTTT. It encodes CSAPRNTEAFF.

This clonotype has only a few counts. The gene calls are TRBV20-1 and TRBJ2-3; 7 bases agree with TRBD2. The CDR3 totals 16 residues. The germline CDR1 and CDR2 sequences are DFQATT and SNEGSKA (reference sequence). Germline trimming cut 6 bases from V and 1 base from J; bases unmatched to any gene: 13. The CDR3 is CSAATTRAGGTDTQYF. As DNA, the CDR3 is TGCAGTGCCGCTACTACTAGGGCGGGAGGCACAGATACGCAGTATTTT.

This chain joins TRBV5-4 and TRBJ2-3; D gene unclear. CDR1 SGHNT and CDR2 YYREEE come from the germline V gene (reference sequence). Trimming pared 0 bases from V and 1 base from J, leaving 6 bases between. The CDR3 consists of 14 residues. The CDR3 loop reads CASSLAAGTDTQYF. The CDR3 nucleotides read TGTGCCAGCAGCTTGGCCGCGGGCACAGATACGCAGTATTTT.

This clonotype appeared a few times. This rearrangement joins TRBV7-9 to TRBJ1-2, with 7 nucleotides matching TRBD1. CDR1 is SEHNR, CDR2 FQNEAQ, per germline (reference sequence). V shed 5 bases and J 13 bases; nucleotides not matched to a gene: 10. CDR3 size: 12 residues. The CDR3 protein is CASSRQGVEFTF. CDR3 DNA: TGTGCCAGCAGCCGCCAGGGGGTCGAATTCACCTTC.

The V call is TRBV2, the J call TRBJ2-1; 10 bases line up with TRBD2. The CDR3 has 19 residues. The germline CDR1 and CDR2 sequences are SNHLY and FYNNEI. After removal of 10 bases from V and 0 bases from J, the junction contained 18 bases not matched to a gene. CDR3 nucleotide sequence: TGTGCCACCCAAGACTATGGACTAGCGGAAAAGAGCTCCTACAATGAGCAGTTCTTC. Its protein product is CATQDYGLAEKSSYNEQFF.

The chain links TRBV20-1 to TRBJ2-3, with 7 bases lining up with TRBD2. Trimming removed 3 bases from V and 0 bases from J; junction bases left unmatched: 6. This CDR3 spans 15 amino acids. Germline loops: CDR1 DFQATT, CDR2 SNEGSKA (reference sequence). The CDR3 region is CSARPSGISTDTQYF. In DNA form, the CDR3 reads TGCAGTGCTAGGCCCAGCGGGATTAGCACAGATACGCAGTATTTT.

This clonotype was seen more than once but under ten times. The chain has TRBV20-1 and TRBJ1-1; D is ambiguous. The CDR3 extends over 14 amino acids. V was shortened by 1 base and J by 1 base, with 10 bases between the two germline ends. From germline, CDR1 is DFQATT and CDR2 SNEGSKA (reference sequence). This CDR3 is CSARVRLRNTEAFF. The CDR3 coding sequence is TGCAGTGCTAGAGTACGGCTGAGGAACACTGAAGCTTTCTTT.

The chain is built from TRBV7-6 and TRBJ2-5; TRBD2 matches 11 bases. V lost 5 bases, J lost 5 bases, and 10 bases stayed unmatched. Germline lookup yields CDR1 SGHVS and CDR2 FNYEAQ. The CDR3 has 16 residues. DNA for the CDR3: TGTGCCAGCAGCAATCTAGCGGGAGGAGGCCGGGAGACCCAGTACTTC. Translation: CASSNLAGGGRETQYF.

This chain uses TRBV30 with TRBJ1-4, with D possibly TRBD1 on 6 matching bases. Trimming shortened V by 5 bases and J by 1 base, and 14 bases separated the two germline ends. Germline-derived CDR1 and CDR2 are GTSNPN and SVGIG (reference sequence). The CDR3 has 15 residues. CDR3 DNA: TGTGCCTGGGATACAGGGTACCAAACTAATGAAAAACTGTTTTTT. Its translation is CAWDTGYQTNEKLFF.

By share, this clonotype ranks as large. The J gene is TRBJ2-2, the V gene TRBV2; possible D gene TRBD2, 5 bases. V lost 7 bases and J 2 bases, leaving 8 bases between the germline ends. The CDR3 has 13 amino acids. Germline lookup yields CDR1 SNHLY and CDR2 FYNNEI. In DNA form, the CDR3 reads TGTGCCAGCAACCGGGAAAACACCGGGGAGCTGTTTTTT. It is translated as CASNRENTGELFF.

The table lists this clonotype with a count of one. V and J are TRBV5-1 and TRBJ2-6; D is tentatively TRBD1 or TRBD2 (5 bases each). V was clipped by 1 base and J by 2 bases, with 10 bases between them. Germline V lookup: CDR1 SGHRS, CDR2 YFSETQ. The CDR3 runs to 16 residues. Here the CDR3 DNA reads TGCGCCAGCAGCTTGCAGGGAGTCCCTGGGGCCAACGTCCTGACTTTC. Residues: CASSLQGVPGANVLTF.

This clonotype was detected only once. A junction end diverges from the germline sequence, so it may reflect a read error. The rearrangement joins TRBV7-6 to TRBJ2-3; no clear D gene. The CDR3 has 13 residues. The germline gives CDR1 SGHVS, CDR2 FNYEAQ. CDR3 amino acids: CASSLASADTQCF. CDR3 DNA sequence: TGTGCCAGCAGCTTAGCATCGGCAGATACGCAGTGTTTT.

Note on this clonotype: Here the CDR3 omits its conserved ending phenylalanine or tryptophan, so a read error is the likely source. V is TRBV5-6 and J is TRBJ1-5; D gene ambiguous. Germline values: CDR1 SGHDT, CDR2 YYEEEE. The CDR3 has 15 residues. Trimming stripped 3 bases from V and 5 bases from J, with 15 bases between. The CDR3 sequence: CASSYNRGLDQPQHL. CDR3 in DNA: TGTGCCAGCAGCTACAACCGGGGATTAGATCAGCCCCAGCATCTT.

The chain carries TRBV20-1 and TRBJ1-5, with D perhaps matching TRBD1 (5 bases). Germline CDR1 is DFQATT and CDR2 is SNEGSKA (reference sequence). The CDR3 consists of 17 residues. V was shortened by 1 base and J by 9 bases, with 25 bases between the two germline ends. CDR3 DNA: TGCAGTGCTAGAGTGAGGGGATTGGCAAGCCCGGGTCGGCCCCAGCATTTT. This sequence encodes CSARVRGLASPGRPQHF.

This rearrangement joins TRBV6-2 or TRBV6-3 to TRBJ2-7; no clear D. In germline, CDR1 is MNHEY, CDR2 SVGEGT. Trimming left V 5 bases short and J 3 bases short, with 8 bases between. CDR3 length equals 12 residues. CDR3 nucleotide sequence: TGTGCCAGCAGTGGGCAGAACTACGAGCAGTACTTC. Its translation: CASSGQNYEQYF.

The chain has TRBV4-1 and TRBJ2-7, with 7 nucleotides matching TRBD2. The germline gives CDR1 MGHRA, CDR2 YSYEKL. Losses at the gene ends were 6 bases for V and 6 bases for J; bases not matched to a gene: 8. CDR3 length equals 13 residues. The CDR3 DNA follows: TGCGCCAGCAGTCCGGGACTATCGGGCGAGCAGTACTTC. It yields the protein CASSPGLSGEQYF.

This chain links TRBV4-2 with TRBJ2-2; possibly TRBD2 for D (6 bases). Germline V gives CDR1 LGHNA, CDR2 YNFKEQ. The V end was cut by 7 bases, the J end by 4 bases, with 16 bases between. This CDR3 is 15 amino acids long. The CDR3 loop is CASTGTGASTGELFF. DNA of the CDR3: TGTGCCAGCACAGGCACGGGAGCTAGCACCGGGGAGCTGTTTTTT.

There are a few counts of this clonotype. The V call is TRBV6-1, the J call TRBJ2-7; TRBD2 aligns across 7 bases. V gave up 5 bases and J gave up 2 bases; unmatched junction bases: 6. Germline values: CDR1 MNHNS, CDR2 SASEGT. This CDR3 comprises 14 residues. The CDR3 is CASSPQAGAYEQYF. The CDR3 DNA is TGTGCCAGCAGTCCTCAGGCGGGGGCCTACGAGCAGTACTTC.

The chain combines TRBV5-5 with TRBJ2-7, with D possibly TRBD2 on 5 matching bases. The V gene's germline CDR1 is SGHKS and CDR2 YYEKEE (reference sequence). This CDR3 comprises 13 residues. V lost 1 base to trimming and J lost 3 bases, with 8 bases between them. The CDR3 sequence: CASSLPGNYEQYF. For the CDR3, the DNA is TGTGCCAGCAGCTTGCCGGGAAACTACGAGCAGTACTTC.

The chain employs TRBV7-3 and TRBJ2-5, with D possibly TRBD2 on 5 matching bases. V was clipped by 1 base and J by 5 bases, with 14 bases between them. Germline-derived CDR1 and CDR2 are SGHTA and FQGTGA. CDR3 length: 15 residues. Here the CDR3 reads CASSLMGSSFETQYF. The DNA of the CDR3 is TGTGCCAGCAGCTTAATGGGGTCTAGCTTTGAGACCCAGTACTTC.

The chain carries TRBV6-1 and TRBJ1-6; TRBD1 aligns across 8 bases. CDR1 and CDR2 (germline): MNHNS, SASEGT. J gave up 8 bases and V 5 bases, and 5 bases lay outside the gene matches. This CDR3 region has 14 residues. The CDR3 coding sequence is TGTGCCAGCAGTACGACAGGGGTCGATTCACCCCTCCACTTT. Translated, it gives CASSTTGVDSPLHF.

This sequence joins TRBV5-5 and TRBJ1-5; TRBD1 matches 8 bases. Per the germline V gene, CDR1 is SGHKS and CDR2 is YYEKEE (reference sequence). The CDR3 extends over 13 amino acids. Germline trimming cut 4 bases from V and 5 bases from J; bases unmatched to any gene: 2. DNA for the CDR3: TGTGCCAGCAGCGACAGGGGTTATCAGCCCCAGCATTTT. It encodes CASSDRGYQPQHF.

The genes are TRBV10-1 and TRBJ2-1, with 9 nucleotides matching TRBD2. The V and J ends lost 6 bases and 10 bases, in that order; junction bases with no gene match: 7. Germline lookup yields CDR1 WNHNN and CDR2 SYGVQD (reference sequence). The CDR3 contains 13 residues. As DNA, the CDR3 is TGCGCCAGCAGCGCTAGTCTAGCGGGGGAGCAGTTCTTC. As protein: CASSASLAGEQFF.

The chain links TRBV19 to TRBJ2-1, with 15 bases identical to TRBD2. Trimming cost V 7 bases and J 4 bases; bases outside gene matches: 11. The CDR3 covers 18 residues. Germline CDR1 is LNHDA and CDR2 is SQIVND (reference sequence). The CDR3 sequence is CASTPGLAGGKLYNEQFF. For the CDR3, the DNA is TGTGCCAGTACCCCAGGACTAGCGGGAGGGAAACTATACAATGAGCAGTTCTTC.

This clonotype was observed a few times. V gene TRBV2 combines with J gene TRBJ2-3, with TRBD2 matching 12 bases. V lost 7 bases to trimming and J lost 0 bases; unmatched junction nucleotides: 5. The germline gives CDR1 SNHLY, CDR2 FYNNEI. The CDR3 sequence is 16 residues long. The CDR3 DNA reads as TGTGCCAGCACTAGACTAGCGGGGGCTAGCACAGATACGCAGTATTTT. Its translation is CASTRLAGASTDTQYF.